Presented here are 26 T cell receptor beta chains from one specimen sequenced in a study of CXCR3-negative and CXCR3-positive naive CD8 T cells. Study observations and caveats: TRB CDR3 hydrophobicity was greater in CXCR3-positive naive cells than in CXCR3-negative naive cells.

Their cognate antigens are unknown. It was by 5' RACE with UMI labels that the TRB cDNA libraries were prepared. With the 5' RACE reads reprocessed, TCRdb shows one record per CDR3 protein and no DNA. The sample totals nearly 110,000 distinct CDR3 sequences. Sequences were obtained from naive CXCR3+ CD8+ T cells from blood. Subset noted: CD45RO-CCR7+CD27+CD95- naive CD8+ T cells expressing CXCR3 (TNR3+). The receptors here all came from a human donor in good health. Some clones in this sample may be carry-over from other donors' samples.

J is TRBJ1-1 and V is TRBV12-3 or TRBV12-4. The CDR3 sequence is 11 residues long. The CDR3 spells CASSFNTEAFF.

The chain joins TRBV19 to TRBJ1-5; as DNA is missing, the TRBD1 call by TCRdb cannot be tested. Germline V gene lookup returns CDR1 LNHDA and CDR2 SQIVND (reference sequence). The CDR3 length is 13 residues. CDR3 loop: CAKGQGANQPQHF.

The chain employs TRBV29-1 and TRBJ2-2; TCRdb reports TRBD2, a call that lacks DNA to check it against. Germline CDR1 SQVTM, CDR2 ANQGSEA. This CDR3 is 13 amino acids long. CDR3 region: CSVPGDLAGELFF.

The V gene is TRBV7-9, the J gene TRBJ2-7. The CDR3 has 14 residues. Looked up from germline, CDR1 is SEHNR and CDR2 is FQNEAQ (reference sequence). The CDR3 region is CASSLAASSYEQYF.

This sequence joins TRBV5-1 and TRBJ2-7; as DNA is missing, the TRBD1 call by TCRdb cannot be tested. The germline gives CDR1 SGHRS, CDR2 YFSETQ. The CDR3 contains 13 residues. CDR3 sequence reads: CASNIDRVGEQYF.

The rearrangement links TRBV6-5 to TRBJ1-1; lacking DNA, the TRBD1 call made by TCRdb goes unchecked. In germline, CDR1 is MNHEY, CDR2 SVGAGI. The CDR3 contains 15 residues. CDR3 in amino acids: CASSPGAVMNTEAFF.

The CDR3 loop is CASSAGQPSYEQYF. This chain joins TRBV3-1 and TRBJ2-7; the D call from TCRdb, TRBD1, cannot be confirmed without DNA. In germline, CDR1 is LGHDT, CDR2 YNNKEL (reference sequence). The CDR3 has 14 amino acids.

This rearrangement joins TRBV7-9 to TRBJ2-1; TCRdb reports TRBD1, a call that lacks DNA to check it against. Germline CDR1 is SEHNR and CDR2 is FQNEAQ (reference sequence). This CDR3 is built from 12 residues. CDR3 in amino acids: CAQERGRNEQFF.

This chain joins TRBV11-3 and TRBJ2-2. Germline CDR1 is SGHNT and CDR2 is YENEEA. This CDR3 region has 15 residues. The CDR3 reads CASSLEDLRTGELFF.

The chain combines TRBV20-1 with TRBJ2-1; the TRBD1 assignment by TCRdb is unverifiable without DNA. The CDR3 is 16 residues long. The germline V gene encodes CDR1 DFQATT and CDR2 SNEGSKA (reference sequence). This CDR3 reads CSARDPLAGGVDEQFF.

The V and J genes are TRBV29-1 and TRBJ1-2. The CDR3 runs to 11 residues. Per the germline V gene, CDR1 is SQVTM and CDR2 is ANQGSEA. The CDR3 here is CSTGGGDGYTF. The whole variable domain, filled in from reference TRBV29-1 and TRBJ1-2, reads SAVISQKPSRDICQRGTSLTIQCQVDSQVTMMFWYRQQPGQSLTLIATANQGSEATYESGFVIDKFPISRPNLTFSTLTVSNMSPEDSSIYLCSTGGGDGYTFGSGTRLTVV.

The chain carries TRBV28 and TRBJ2-2; TCRdb lists TRBD1, though no DNA is available to test this call. The CDR3 is 15 amino acids. Per germline, CDR1 MDHEN and CDR2 SYDVKM. CDR3 sequence: CASSLSGPGTGELFF.

The CDR3 reads CASSSGQGTNTQYF. The chain uses TRBV7-3 and TRBJ2-3; the TCRdb call, TRBD1, lacks DNA for checking. The CDR3 is 14 amino acids. The germline V gene has CDR1 SGHTA and CDR2 FQGTGA.

The chain is built from TRBV3-1 and TRBJ2-5; TCRdb lists TRBD2, though no DNA is available to test this call. CDR1 and CDR2 from the germline V gene are LGHDT and YNNKEL (reference sequence). The CDR3 sequence is 14 residues long. The CDR3 sequence: CASSSGRFQETQYF.

The chain combines TRBV28 with TRBJ2-7; TCRdb reports TRBD1, a call that lacks DNA to check it against. Germline CDR1 is MDHEN and CDR2 is SYDVKM. This CDR3 is 16 amino acids long. The CDR3 sequence is CASSFGSGAPAYEQYF.

The chain employs TRBV7-9 and TRBJ1-1. The CDR3 has 16 amino acids. CDR1 SEHNR and CDR2 FQNEAQ come from the germline V gene (reference sequence). CDR3: CASSSDPGGFNTEAFF.

The chain carries TRBV7-9 and TRBJ1-1; TCRdb calls TRBD1, which cannot be checked without DNA. CDR1 and CDR2 (germline): SEHNR, FQNEAQ (reference sequence). The CDR3 consists of 17 residues. The CDR3 sequence is CASSFLVGIGGDTEAFF.

This chain uses TRBV10-3 with TRBJ2-7; TCRdb gives TRBD2 as the D gene, but with no DNA this cannot be confirmed. Germline loops: CDR1 ENHRY, CDR2 SYGVKD. The CDR3 has 15 amino acids. CDR3 loop: CAISEPTSGSYEQYF.

V and J are TRBV18 and TRBJ1-1; TCRdb lists TRBD1, though no DNA is available to test this call. There are 14 residues in the CDR3. Germline V gene lookup returns CDR1 KGHSH and CDR2 LQKENI. The CDR3: CATRVGAGGTEAFF.

The rearrangement links TRBV4-3 to TRBJ2-7. The CDR3 has 15 residues. Germline lookup yields CDR1 LGHNA and CDR2 YSLEER. This CDR3 is CASSQASGLHYEQYF.

CDR3 sequence reads: CAISQVPAIYTGELFF. This chain joins TRBV4-2 and TRBJ2-2. Germline V lookup: CDR1 LGHNA, CDR2 YNFKEQ. This CDR3 is built from 16 residues.

This chain links TRBV28 with TRBJ2-7; TCRdb's D gene call, TRBD2, goes unchecked for lack of DNA. Germline CDR1 reads MDHEN; CDR2 reads SYDVKM. The CDR3 is 18 residues long. CDR3 region: CASSTGLAGAQSSYEQYF.

V usage is TRBV25-1 and J usage is TRBJ2-6; TCRdb picks TRBD1, but there is no DNA to check that call. CDR1 is MGHDK and CDR2 is SYGVNS in the germline V gene. The CDR3 totals 17 residues. This CDR3 is CASSAWDGSSGANVLTF.

This chain uses TRBV5-4 with TRBJ2-7; as DNA is missing, the TRBD2 call by TCRdb cannot be tested. The CDR3 covers 14 residues. The germline V gene has CDR1 SGHNT and CDR2 YYREEE (reference sequence). The CDR3 here is CASSLGGGSYEQYF.

V gene TRBV4-1 combines with J gene TRBJ1-2; TCRdb proposes TRBD1, but this gene call is untestable without DNA. The CDR3 has 16 amino acids. Germline V gene data show CDR1 as MGHRA and CDR2 as YSYEKL. CDR3 loop: CASSQEPPTGSYGYTF.

The genes are TRBV11-2 and TRBJ2-3; TCRdb lists TRBD2, though no DNA is available to test this call. From germline, CDR1 is SGHAT and CDR2 FQNNGV. This CDR3 spans 17 amino acids. The CDR3 sequence: CASSLDPPWRATDTQYF.